This T cell receptor (beta chain) was found in a study of cytomegalovirus exposure and HLA in healthy donors. Study summary: It was reported in a later analysis that the roughly 120 validation repertoires used the same platform as the 550 to 850 first-cohort repertoires.

Study outcomes and limitations: High specificity and sensitivity for cytomegalovirus status were reported for the classifier. Subsequent analysis showed first-cohort TCR clusters tending to co-occur in over a hundred validation repertoires.

Generated by immunoSEQ multiplex PCR, the TCRdb table keeps only in-frame clones and is missing some. The data contain roughly 140,000 clones, around 90% of them singletons. V was pared by 3 bases and J by 5 bases, with 9 bases of the junction left unmatched. The CDR3 totals 15 residues. Germline loops: CDR1 SGHRS, CDR2 YFSETQ. About this clone: Its target is not known.

The chain is built from TRBV5-1 and TRBJ2-5; 8 bases are shared with TRBD2. The receptor comes from a woman aged 18-35 years in good health and CMV-seropositive. Sequenced sample: PBMCs. The CDR3, as DNA: TGCGCCAGCAGCTACGGGACTAGAGGCCAGGAGACCCAGTACTTC. The encoded protein is CASSYGTRGQETQYF.